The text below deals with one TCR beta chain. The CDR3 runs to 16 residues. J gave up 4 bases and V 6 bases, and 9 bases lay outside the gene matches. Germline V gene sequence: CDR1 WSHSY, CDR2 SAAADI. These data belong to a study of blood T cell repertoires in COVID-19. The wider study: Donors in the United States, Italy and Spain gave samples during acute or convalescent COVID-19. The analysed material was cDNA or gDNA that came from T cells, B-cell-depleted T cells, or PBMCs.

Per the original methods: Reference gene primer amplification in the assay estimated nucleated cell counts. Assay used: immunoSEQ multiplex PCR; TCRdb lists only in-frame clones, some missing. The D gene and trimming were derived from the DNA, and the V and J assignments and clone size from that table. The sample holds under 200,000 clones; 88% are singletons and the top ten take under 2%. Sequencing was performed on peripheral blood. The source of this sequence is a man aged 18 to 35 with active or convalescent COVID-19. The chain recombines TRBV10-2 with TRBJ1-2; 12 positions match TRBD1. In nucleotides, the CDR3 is TGCGCCAGCAGCGACGGGGACAGGGGGCTGTTCTATGGCTACACCTTC. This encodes CASSDGDRGLFYGYTF.